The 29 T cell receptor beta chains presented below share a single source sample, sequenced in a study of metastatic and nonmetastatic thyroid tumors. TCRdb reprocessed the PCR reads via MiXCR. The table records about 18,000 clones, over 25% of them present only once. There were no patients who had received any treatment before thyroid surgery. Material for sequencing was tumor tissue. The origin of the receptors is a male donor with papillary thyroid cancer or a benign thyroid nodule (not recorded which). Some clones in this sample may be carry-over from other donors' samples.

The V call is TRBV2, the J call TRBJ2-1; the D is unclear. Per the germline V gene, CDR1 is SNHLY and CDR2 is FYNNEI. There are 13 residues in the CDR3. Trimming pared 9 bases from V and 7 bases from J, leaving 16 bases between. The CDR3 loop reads CARHRLSGNEQFF. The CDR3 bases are TGTGCCAGGCACCGACTGTCCGGGAATGAGCAGTTCTTC.

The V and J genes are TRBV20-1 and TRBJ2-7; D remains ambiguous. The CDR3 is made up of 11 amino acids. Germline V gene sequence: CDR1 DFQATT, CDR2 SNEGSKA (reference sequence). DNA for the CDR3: TGCAGCACTTCGGCTCTCAACGAGCAGTACTTC. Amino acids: CSTSALNEQYF.

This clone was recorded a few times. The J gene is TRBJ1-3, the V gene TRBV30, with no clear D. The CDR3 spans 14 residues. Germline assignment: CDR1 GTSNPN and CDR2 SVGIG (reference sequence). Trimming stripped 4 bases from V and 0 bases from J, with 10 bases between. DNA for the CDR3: TGTGCCTGGATAGGACCGGACTCTGGAAACACCATATATTTT. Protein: CAWIGPDSGNTIYF. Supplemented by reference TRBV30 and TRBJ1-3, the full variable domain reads SQTIHQWPATLVQPVGSPLSLECTVEGTSNPNLYWYRQAAGRGLQLLFYSVGIGQISSEVPQNLSASRPQDRQFILSSKKLLLSDSGFYLCAWIGPDSGNTIYFGEGSWLTVV.

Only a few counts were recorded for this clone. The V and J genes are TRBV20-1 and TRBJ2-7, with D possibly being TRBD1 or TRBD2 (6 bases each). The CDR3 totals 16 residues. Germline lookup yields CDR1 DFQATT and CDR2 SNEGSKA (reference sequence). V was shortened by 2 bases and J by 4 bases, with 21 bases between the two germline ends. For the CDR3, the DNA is TGCAGTGCTAGAACCCCTGGACAGTCGGGGACTTACGAGCAGTACTTC. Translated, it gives CSARTPGQSGTYEQYF.

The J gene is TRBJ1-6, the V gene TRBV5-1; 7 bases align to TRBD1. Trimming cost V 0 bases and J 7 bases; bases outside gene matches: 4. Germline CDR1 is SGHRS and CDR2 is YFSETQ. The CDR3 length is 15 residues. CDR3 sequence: CASSLAGQLNSPLHF. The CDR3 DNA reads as TGCGCCAGCAGCTTGGCGGGACAGTTAAATTCACCCCTCCACTTT.

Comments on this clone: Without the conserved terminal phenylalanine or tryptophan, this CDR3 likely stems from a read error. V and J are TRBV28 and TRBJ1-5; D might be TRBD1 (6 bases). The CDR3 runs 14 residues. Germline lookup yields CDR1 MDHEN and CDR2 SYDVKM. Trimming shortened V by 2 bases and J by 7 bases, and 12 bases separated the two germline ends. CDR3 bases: TGTGCCAGCAGTTTAGGGGGGGCTCTACAGCCCCAGCATATG. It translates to CASSLGGALQPQHM.

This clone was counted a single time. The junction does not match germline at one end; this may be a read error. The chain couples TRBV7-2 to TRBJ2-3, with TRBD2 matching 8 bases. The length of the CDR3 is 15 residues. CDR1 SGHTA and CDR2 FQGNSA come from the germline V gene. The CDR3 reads CASSLAPGGPGTHYF. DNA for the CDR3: TGTGCCAGCAGCTTAGCTCCGGGAGGGCCCGGTACGCATTATTTT.

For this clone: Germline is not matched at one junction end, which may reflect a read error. CDR3 residues: CASSSTGFNQKLFF. Here the CDR3 DNA reads TGCGCCAGCAGCTCTACAGGCTTTAATCAAAAACTGTTTTTT. The chain uses TRBV5-1 and TRBJ1-4; maybe TRBD1 (5 bases). Germline loops: CDR1 SGHRS, CDR2 YFSETQ. CDR3 size: 14 residues.

The CDR3 DNA is TGTGCCAGTAGTCGACAGGGGACAGCAAGGGGCAATCTGCAGCCCCAGCATTTT. Translated, it gives CASSRQGTARGNLQPQHF. The J gene is TRBJ1-5, the V gene TRBV19, with TRBD1 identical over 8 bases. Germline CDR1 LNHDA, CDR2 SQIVND (reference sequence). CDR3 length equals 18 residues. Losses at the gene ends were 5 bases for V and 7 bases for J; bases not matched to a gene: 19.

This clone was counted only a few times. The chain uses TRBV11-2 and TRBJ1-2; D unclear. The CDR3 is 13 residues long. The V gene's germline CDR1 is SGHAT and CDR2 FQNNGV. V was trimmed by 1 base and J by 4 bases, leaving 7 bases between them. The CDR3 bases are TGTGCCAGCAGCTTAGTACCAGTCTATGGCTACACCTTC. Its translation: CASSLVPVYGYTF.

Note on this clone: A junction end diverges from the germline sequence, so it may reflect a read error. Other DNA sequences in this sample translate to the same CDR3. This CDR3 is CSARSSGIYGYTF. CDR3 DNA sequence: TGCAGTGCTAGGTCATCGGGGATCTATGGCTACACATTC. V usage is TRBV20-1 and J usage is TRBJ1-2; D not resolved. Germline assignment: CDR1 DFQATT and CDR2 SNEGSKA (reference sequence). The CDR3 sequence is 13 residues long.

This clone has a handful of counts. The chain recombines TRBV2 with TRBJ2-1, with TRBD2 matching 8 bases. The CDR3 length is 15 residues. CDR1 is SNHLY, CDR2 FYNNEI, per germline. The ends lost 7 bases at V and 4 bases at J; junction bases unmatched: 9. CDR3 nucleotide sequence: TGTGCCAGCATGATTGCTAGCGGGCCTTACAATGAGCAGTTCTTC. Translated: CASMIASGPYNEQFF. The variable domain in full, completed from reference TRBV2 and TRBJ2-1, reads EPEVTQTPSHQVTQMGQEVILRCVPISNHLYFYWYRQILGQKVEFLVSFYNNEISEKSEIFDDQFSVERPDGSNFTLKIRSTKLEDSAMYFCASMIASGPYNEQFFGPGTRLTVL.

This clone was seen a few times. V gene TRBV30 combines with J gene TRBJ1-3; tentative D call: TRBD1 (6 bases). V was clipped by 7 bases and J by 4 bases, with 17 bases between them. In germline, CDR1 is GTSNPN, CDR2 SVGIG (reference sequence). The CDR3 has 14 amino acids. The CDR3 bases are TGTGCCTCCCAGGTCCGGGGGGCAGGAAACACCATATATTTT. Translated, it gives CASQVRGAGNTIYF.

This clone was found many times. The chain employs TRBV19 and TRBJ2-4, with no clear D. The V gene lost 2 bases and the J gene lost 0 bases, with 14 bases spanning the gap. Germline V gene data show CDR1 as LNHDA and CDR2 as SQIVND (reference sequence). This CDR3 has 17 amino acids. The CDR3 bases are TGTGCCAGTAGTATATCGTCTGTGATCCTAGCCAAAAACATTCAGTACTTC. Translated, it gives CASSISSVILAKNIQYF.

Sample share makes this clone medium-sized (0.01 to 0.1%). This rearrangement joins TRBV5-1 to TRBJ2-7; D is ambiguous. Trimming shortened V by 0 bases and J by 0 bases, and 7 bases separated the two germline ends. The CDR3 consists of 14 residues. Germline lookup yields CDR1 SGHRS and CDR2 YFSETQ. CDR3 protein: CASSLGPSSYEQYF. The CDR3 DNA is TGCGCCAGCAGCTTGGGGCCGAGCTCCTACGAGCAGTACTTC.

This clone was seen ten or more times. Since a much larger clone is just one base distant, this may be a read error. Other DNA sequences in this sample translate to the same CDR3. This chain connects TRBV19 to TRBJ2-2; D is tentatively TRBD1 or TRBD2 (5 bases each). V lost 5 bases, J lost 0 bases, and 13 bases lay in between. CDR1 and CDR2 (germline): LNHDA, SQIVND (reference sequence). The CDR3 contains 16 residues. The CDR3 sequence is CASSGHLGANTGELFF. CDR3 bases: TGTGCCAGTAGTGGTCATCTGGGGGCGAACACCGGGGAGCTGTTTTTT.

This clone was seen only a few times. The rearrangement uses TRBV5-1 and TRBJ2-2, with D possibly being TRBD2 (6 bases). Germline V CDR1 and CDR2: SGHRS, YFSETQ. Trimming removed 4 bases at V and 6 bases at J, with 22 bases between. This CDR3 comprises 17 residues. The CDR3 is CASSRAPTTGVAGELFF. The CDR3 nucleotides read TGCGCCAGCAGCCGGGCCCCTACGACGGGAGTGGCCGGGGAGCTGTTTTTT.

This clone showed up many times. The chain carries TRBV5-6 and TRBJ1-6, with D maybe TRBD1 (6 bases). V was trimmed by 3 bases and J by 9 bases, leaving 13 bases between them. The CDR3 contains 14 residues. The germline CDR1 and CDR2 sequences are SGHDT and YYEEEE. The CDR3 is CASSSGASFSPLHF. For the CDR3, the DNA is TGTGCCAGCAGCTCAGGGGCTTCTTTTTCACCCCTCCACTTT.

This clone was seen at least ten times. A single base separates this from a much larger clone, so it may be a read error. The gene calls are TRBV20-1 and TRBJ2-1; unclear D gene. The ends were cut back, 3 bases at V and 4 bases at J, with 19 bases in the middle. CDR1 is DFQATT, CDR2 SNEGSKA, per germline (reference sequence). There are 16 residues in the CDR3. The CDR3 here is CSASPYKVGTYNEQFF. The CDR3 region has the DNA TGCAGTGCTAGTCCCTATAAAGTGGGCACATACAATGAGCAGTTCTTC.

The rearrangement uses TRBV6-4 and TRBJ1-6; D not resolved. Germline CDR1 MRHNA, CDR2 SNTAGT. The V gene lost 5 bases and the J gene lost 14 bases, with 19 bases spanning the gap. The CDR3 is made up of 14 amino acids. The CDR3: CASSSRAQETSLHF. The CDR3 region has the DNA TGTGCCAGCAGTTCCCGGGCTCAGGAGACATCCCTCCACTTT.

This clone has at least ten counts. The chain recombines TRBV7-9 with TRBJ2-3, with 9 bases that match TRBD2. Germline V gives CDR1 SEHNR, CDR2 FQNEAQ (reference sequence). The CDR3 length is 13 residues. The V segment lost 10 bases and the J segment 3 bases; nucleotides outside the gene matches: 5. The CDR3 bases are TGTGCCATCCGCGGGGGGGTGACAGATACGCAGTATTTT. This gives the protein CAIRGGVTDTQYF.

The CDR3 spells CASSRLGTINTEAFF. The CDR3 DNA follows: TGTGCCAGCAGCCGGCTAGGAACCATTAACACTGAAGCTTTCTTT. The chain combines TRBV9 with TRBJ1-1; D is unclear. This CDR3 contains 15 residues. The germline V gene has CDR1 SGDLS and CDR2 YYNGEE. V was cut by 4 bases and J by 2 bases, with 15 bases left in between. Variable domain in full (rest from reference TRBV9 and TRBJ1-1): DSGVTQTPKHLITATGQRVTLRCSPRSGDLSVYWYQQSLDQGLQFLIQYYNGEERAKGNILERFSAQQFPDLHSELNLSSLELGDSALYFCASSRLGTINTEAFFGQGTRLTVV.

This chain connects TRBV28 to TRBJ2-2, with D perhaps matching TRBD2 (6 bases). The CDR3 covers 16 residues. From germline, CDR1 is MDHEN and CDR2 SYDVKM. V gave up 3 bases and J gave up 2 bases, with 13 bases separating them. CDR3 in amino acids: CASSFQGGANTGELFF. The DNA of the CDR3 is TGTGCCAGCAGTTTCCAAGGCGGGGCTAACACCGGGGAGCTGTTTTTT.

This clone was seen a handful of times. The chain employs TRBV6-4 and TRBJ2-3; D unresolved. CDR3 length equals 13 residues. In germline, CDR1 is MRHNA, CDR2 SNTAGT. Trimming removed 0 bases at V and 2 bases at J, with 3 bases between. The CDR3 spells CASSDSDTDTQYF. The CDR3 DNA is TGTGCCAGCAGTGACTCGGACACAGATACGCAGTATTTT.

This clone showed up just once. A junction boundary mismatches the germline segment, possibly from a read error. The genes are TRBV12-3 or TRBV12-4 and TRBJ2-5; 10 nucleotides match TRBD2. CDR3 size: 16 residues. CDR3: CGSSGLGTSDQEPQYF. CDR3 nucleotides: TGTGGCAGCAGTGGCCTAGGGACTAGCGATCAAGAGCCCCAGTACTTC.

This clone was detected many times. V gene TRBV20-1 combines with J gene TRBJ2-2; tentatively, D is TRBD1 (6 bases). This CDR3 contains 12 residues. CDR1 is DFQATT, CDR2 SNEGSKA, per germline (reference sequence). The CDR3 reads CSMDSDTGELFF. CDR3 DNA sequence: TGCAGCATGGACAGTGACACCGGGGAGCTGTTTTTT.

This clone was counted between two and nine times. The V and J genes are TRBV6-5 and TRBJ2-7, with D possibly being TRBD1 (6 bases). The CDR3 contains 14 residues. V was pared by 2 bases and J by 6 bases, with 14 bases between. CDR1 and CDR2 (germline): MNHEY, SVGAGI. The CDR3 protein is CASSYAPWGPEQYF. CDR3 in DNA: TGTGCCAGCAGTTACGCTCCTTGGGGGCCCGAGCAGTACTTC.

CDR3 coding DNA: TGTGCCAGCAGTGACACAGGTTCCAAAAACATTCAGTACTTC. Its protein product is CASSDTGSKNIQYF. The chain combines TRBV6-1 with TRBJ2-4; D is possibly TRBD1 (5 bases). Looked up from germline, CDR1 is MNHNS and CDR2 is SASEGT. Deletions cut 3 bases from V and 2 bases from J, with 8 bases between. The length of the CDR3 is 14 residues.

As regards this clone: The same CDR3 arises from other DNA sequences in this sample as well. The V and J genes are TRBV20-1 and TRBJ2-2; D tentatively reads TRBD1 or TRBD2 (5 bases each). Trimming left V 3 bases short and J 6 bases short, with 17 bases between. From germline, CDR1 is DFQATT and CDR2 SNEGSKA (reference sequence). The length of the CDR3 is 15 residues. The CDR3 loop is CSARVGGSVSGELFF. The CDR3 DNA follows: TGCAGTGCTAGGGTTGGGGGATCGGTTTCCGGGGAGCTGTTTTTT.